Below, 7 T cell receptor beta chains from the same sample are listed, as sequenced in a study of shared clonotypes between healthy human individuals. Libraries were prepared by immunoSEQ multiplex PCR; TCRdb keeps only in-frame clonotypes and omits some of them. The sample yields 2 million to 2.5 million clones, 85% to 95% seen once. Material for sequencing was naive CD4+ T cells sorted from blood. Subset denoted: CD45RA+ positively selected. The receptors here all came from a man aged 18 to 30 in good health.

V is TRBV27 and J is TRBJ1-1; unclear D gene. This CDR3 is 14 amino acids long. The V end was cut by 4 bases, the J end by 1 base, with 10 bases between. CDR1 MNHEY and CDR2 SMNVEV come from the germline V gene (reference sequence). The CDR3 region has the DNA TGTGCCAGCAGTTCCGCCGCAGGGAACACTGAAGCTTTCTTT. This gives the protein CASSSAAGNTEAFF.

The J gene is TRBJ2-3, the V gene TRBV19; D is ambiguous. Trimming cost V 7 bases and J 1 base, with 3 bases left between them. Germline V gene sequence: CDR1 LNHDA, CDR2 SQIVND (reference sequence). CDR3 length: 11 amino acids. The DNA for the CDR3 is TGTGCCAGTATGGGCACAGATACGCAGTATTTT. Protein product: CASMGTDTQYF. Looking up the rest from reference TRBV19 and TRBJ2-3 gives the full variable domain: DGGITQSPKYLFRKEGQNVTLSCEQNLNHDAMYWYRQDPGQGLRLIYYSQIVNDFQKGDIAEGYSVSREKKESFPLTVTSAQKNPTAFYLCASMGTDTQYFGPGTRLTVL.

V usage is TRBV5-1 and J usage is TRBJ1-2; D is unclear. V lost 4 bases to trimming and J lost 7 bases, with 20 bases between them. The CDR3 covers 15 residues. CDR1 is SGHRS, CDR2 YFSETQ, per germline. CDR3 sequence: CASSTGRVSTSGYTF. CDR3 coding DNA: TGCGCCAGCAGCACCGGCCGGGTATCGACTTCTGGCTACACCTTC.

V usage is TRBV9 and J usage is TRBJ2-3; 11 bases fit TRBD2. Germline V lookup: CDR1 SGDLS, CDR2 YYNGEE. The ends lost 0 bases at V and 2 bases at J; junction bases unmatched: 2. CDR3 size: 16 residues. The CDR3 spells CASSVELAGVTDTQYF. In DNA form, the CDR3 reads TGTGCCAGCAGCGTAGAACTAGCGGGAGTCACAGATACGCAGTATTTT.

This clone was observed once. This chain connects TRBV19 to TRBJ2-2; D is unresolved. CDR3 length equals 15 residues. Germline lookup yields CDR1 LNHDA and CDR2 SQIVND (reference sequence). V was pared by 2 bases and J by 6 bases, with 13 bases between. The CDR3 loop reads CASSITGVVSGELFF. CDR3 nucleotide sequence: TGTGCCAGTAGTATAACGGGTGTCGTCTCCGGGGAGCTGTTTTTT.

This chain uses TRBV2 with TRBJ1-2; possible D gene TRBD1, 6 bases. Trimming pared 3 bases from V and 4 bases from J, leaving 15 bases between. This CDR3 contains 15 residues. Looked up from germline, CDR1 is SNHLY and CDR2 is FYNNEI. CDR3 nucleotides: TGTGCCAGCAGTGAGGGAGGACAGTTAGTCTATGGCTACACCTTC. This translates into CASSEGGQLVYGYTF.

The chain uses TRBV9 and TRBJ2-4; D perhaps matches TRBD2 (5 bases). The CDR3 is 14 residues long. Germline V CDR1 and CDR2: SGDLS, YYNGEE. Between the trimmed V and J ends, which lost 5 bases and 6 bases, there was a span of 15 bases. CDR3 coding DNA: TGTGCCAGCAGTAACGGGCCTCGGGGAAACATTCAGTACTTC. It encodes CASSNGPRGNIQYF.